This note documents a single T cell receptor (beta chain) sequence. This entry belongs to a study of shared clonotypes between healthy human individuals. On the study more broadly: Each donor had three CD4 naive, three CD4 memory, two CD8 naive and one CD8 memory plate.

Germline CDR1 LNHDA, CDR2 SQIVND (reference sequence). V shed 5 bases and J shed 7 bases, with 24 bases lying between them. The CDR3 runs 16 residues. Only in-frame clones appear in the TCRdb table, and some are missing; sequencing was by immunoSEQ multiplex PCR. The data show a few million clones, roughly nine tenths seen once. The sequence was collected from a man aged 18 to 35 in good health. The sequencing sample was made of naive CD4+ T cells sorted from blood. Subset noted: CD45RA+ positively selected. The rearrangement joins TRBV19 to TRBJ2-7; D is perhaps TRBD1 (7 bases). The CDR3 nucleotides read TGTGCCAGTAGTCTGGGCGGGGCAGGGGGTCGGCGGGAGCAGTACTTC. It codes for CASSLGGAGGRREQYF.